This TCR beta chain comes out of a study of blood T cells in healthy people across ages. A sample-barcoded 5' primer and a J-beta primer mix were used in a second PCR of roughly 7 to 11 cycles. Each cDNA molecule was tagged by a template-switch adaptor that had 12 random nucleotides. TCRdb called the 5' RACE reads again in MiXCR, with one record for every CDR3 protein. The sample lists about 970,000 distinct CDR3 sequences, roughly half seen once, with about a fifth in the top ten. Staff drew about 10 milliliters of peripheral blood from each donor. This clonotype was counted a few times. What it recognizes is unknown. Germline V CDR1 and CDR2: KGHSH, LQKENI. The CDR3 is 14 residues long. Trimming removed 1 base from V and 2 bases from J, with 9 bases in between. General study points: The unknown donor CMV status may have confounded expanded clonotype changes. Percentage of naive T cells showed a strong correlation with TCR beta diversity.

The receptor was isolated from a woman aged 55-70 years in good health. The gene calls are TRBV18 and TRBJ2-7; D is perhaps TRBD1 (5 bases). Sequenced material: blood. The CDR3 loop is CASSPRGEAYEQYF. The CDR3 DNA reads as TGTGCCAGCTCACCACGGGGCGAAGCCTACGAGCAGTACTTC.